The present T cell receptor beta chain was sequenced within a study of CD8+ T cells in alopecia areata. Turning to the study itself: Dosing with tofacitinib proceeded for 6 to 18 months, followed by 6 months off drug.

Starting from PBMCs, sorting isolated CD4+ and CD8+ T cells. Following RNA extraction, reverse transcription yielded cDNA that acted as the sequencing template. TCRdb keeps only in-frame clones here, not all; method: immunoSEQ multiplex PCR. This sample has 90,000 to 100,000 clones, with 41% found just once. Germline CDR1 SGHTA, CDR2 FQGNSA. CDR3 length equals 15 residues. Trimming removed 7 bases at V and 3 bases at J, with 17 bases between. This clonotype was sampled from a human donor with alopecia areata. The genes are TRBV7-2 and TRBJ2-3; D is perhaps TRBD1 (6 bases). The material sequenced was CD4+ T cells sorted from blood. Here the CDR3 DNA reads TGTGCCAGCACCAACCCCGTGGGGGCTACAGATACGCAGTATTTT. Translating gives CASTNPVGATDTQYF.